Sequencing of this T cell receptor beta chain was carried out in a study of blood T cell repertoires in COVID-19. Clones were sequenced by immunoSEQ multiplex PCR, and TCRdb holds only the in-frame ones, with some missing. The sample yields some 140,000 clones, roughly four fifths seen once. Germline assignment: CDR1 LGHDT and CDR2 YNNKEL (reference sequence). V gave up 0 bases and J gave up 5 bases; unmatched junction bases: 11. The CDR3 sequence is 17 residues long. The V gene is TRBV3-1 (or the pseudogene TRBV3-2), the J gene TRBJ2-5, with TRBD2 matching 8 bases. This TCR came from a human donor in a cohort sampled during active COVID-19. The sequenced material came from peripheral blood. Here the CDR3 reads CASSQEFRAGVTETQYF. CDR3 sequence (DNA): TGTGCCAGCAGCCAAGAGTTTCGAGCGGGAGTTACGGAGACCCAGTACTTC.